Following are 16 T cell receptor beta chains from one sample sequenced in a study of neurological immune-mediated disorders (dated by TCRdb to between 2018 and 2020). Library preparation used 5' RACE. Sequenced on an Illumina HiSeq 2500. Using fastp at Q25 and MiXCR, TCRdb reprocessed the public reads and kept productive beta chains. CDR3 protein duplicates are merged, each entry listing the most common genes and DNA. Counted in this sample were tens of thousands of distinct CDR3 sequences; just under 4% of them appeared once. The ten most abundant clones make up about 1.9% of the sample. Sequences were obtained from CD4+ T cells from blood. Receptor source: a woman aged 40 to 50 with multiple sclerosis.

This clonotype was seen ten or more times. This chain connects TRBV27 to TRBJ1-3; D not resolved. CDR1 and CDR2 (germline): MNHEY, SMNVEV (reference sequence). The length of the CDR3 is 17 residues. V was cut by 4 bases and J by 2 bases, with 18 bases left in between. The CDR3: CASSSLWASGAGNTIYF. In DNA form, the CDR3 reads TGTGCCAGCAGTTCCCTCTGGGCGTCCGGGGCTGGAAACACCATATATTTT.

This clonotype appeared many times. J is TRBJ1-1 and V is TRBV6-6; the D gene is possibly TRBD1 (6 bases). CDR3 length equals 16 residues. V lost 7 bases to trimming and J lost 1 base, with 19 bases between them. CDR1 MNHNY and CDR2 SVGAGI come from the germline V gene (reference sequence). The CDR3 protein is CASNPGTLRENTEAFF. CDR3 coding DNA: TGTGCCAGCAACCCCGGGACACTTCGTGAGAACACTGAAGCTTTCTTT.

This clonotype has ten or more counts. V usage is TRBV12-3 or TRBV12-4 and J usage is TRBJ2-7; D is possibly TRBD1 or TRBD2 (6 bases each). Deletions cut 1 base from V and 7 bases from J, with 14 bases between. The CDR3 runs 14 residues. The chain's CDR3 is CASSLGPGGGEQYF. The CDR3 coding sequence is TGTGCCAGCAGTTTAGGTCCCGGGGGCGGGGAGCAGTACTTC.

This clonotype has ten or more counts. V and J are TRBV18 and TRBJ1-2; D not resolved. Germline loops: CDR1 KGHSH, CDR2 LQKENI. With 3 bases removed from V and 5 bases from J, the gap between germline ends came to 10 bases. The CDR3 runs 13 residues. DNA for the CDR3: TGTGCCAGCTCACCTAGGGCTGCTTATGGCTACACCTTC. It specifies CASSPRAAYGYTF.

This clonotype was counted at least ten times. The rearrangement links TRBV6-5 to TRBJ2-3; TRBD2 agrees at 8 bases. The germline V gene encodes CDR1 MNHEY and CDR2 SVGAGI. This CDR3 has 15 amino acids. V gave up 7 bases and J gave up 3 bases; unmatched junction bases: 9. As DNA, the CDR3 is TGTGCCAGCAAGTTGCGGGGGGACTGGACAGATACGCAGTATTTT. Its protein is CASKLRGDWTDTQYF.

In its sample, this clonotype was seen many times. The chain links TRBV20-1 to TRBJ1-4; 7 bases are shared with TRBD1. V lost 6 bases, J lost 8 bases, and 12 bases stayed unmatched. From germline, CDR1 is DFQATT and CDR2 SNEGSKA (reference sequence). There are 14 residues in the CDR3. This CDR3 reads CSALGEGAGEKLFF. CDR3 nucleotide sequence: TGCAGTGCCCTCGGGGAGGGGGCGGGGGAAAAACTGTTTTTT.

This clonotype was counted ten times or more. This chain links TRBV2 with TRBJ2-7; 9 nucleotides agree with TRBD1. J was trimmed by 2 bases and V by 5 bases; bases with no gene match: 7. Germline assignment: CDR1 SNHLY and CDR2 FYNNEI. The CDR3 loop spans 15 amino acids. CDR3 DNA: TGTGCCAGCAGTATACTGACAGGGGGGACCTACGAGCAGTACTTC. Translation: CASSILTGGTYEQYF.

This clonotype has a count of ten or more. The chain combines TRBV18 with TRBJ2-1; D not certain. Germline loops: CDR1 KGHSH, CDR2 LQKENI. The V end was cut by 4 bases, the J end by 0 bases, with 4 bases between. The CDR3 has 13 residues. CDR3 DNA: TGTGCCAGCTCACGCAGCTCCTACAATGAGCAGTTCTTC. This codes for CASSRSSYNEQFF.

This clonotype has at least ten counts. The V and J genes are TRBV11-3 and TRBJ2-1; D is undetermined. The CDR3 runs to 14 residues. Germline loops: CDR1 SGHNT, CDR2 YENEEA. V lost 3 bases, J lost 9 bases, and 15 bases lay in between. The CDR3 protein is CASSLSHATGEQFF. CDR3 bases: TGTGCCAGCAGCTTGAGCCACGCCACGGGTGAGCAGTTCTTC.

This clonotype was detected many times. CDR3 sequence reads: CASSQYTGGQTEAFF. CDR3 bases: TGTGCCAGCAGCCAGTACACGGGGGGCCAGACTGAAGCTTTCTTT. The chain uses TRBV7-7 and TRBJ1-1, with D possibly being TRBD1 (6 bases). The CDR3 contains 15 residues. Germline V gene data show CDR1 as SSHAT and CDR2 as FNYEAQ (reference sequence). Trimming removed 5 bases from V and 5 bases from J, with 18 bases in between.

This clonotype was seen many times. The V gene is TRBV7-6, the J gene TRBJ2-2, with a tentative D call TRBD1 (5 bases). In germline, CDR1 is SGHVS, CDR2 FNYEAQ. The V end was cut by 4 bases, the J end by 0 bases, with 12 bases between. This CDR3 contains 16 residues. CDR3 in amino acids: CASSSSSGSNTGELFF. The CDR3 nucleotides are TGTGCCAGCAGCTCTTCTTCAGGGTCGAACACCGGGGAGCTGTTTTTT.

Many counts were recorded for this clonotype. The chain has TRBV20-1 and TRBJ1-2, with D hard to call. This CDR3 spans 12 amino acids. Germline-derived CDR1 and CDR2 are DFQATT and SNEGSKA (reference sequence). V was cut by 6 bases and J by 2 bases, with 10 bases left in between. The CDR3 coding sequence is TGCAGTGCCACCGACATGAACTATGGCTACACCTTC. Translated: CSATDMNYGYTF.

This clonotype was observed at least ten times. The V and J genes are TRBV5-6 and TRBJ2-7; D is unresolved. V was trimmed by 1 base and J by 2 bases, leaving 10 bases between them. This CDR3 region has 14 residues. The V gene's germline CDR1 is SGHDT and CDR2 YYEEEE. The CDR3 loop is CASSLIGTPYEQYF. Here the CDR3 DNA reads TGTGCCAGCAGCTTGATTGGTACTCCCTACGAGCAGTACTTC.

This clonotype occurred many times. The CDR3 loop reads CASSQEGLHNEQFF. The CDR3 region has the DNA TGTGCCAGCAGCCAAGAGGGGCTCCACAATGAGCAGTTCTTC. This chain links TRBV3-1 with TRBJ2-1; TRBD1 is a possible D gene (5 bases). There are 14 residues in the CDR3. V was shortened by 0 bases and J by 5 bases, with 8 bases between the two germline ends. Germline values: CDR1 LGHDT, CDR2 YNNKEL (reference sequence).

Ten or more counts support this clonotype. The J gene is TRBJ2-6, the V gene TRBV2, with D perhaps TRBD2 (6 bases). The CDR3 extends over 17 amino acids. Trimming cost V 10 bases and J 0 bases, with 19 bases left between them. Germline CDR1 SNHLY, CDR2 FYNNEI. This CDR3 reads CAIPRDGTPSGANVLTF. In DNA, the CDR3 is TGTGCCATCCCGCGGGACGGCACCCCCTCTGGGGCCAACGTCCTGACTTTC. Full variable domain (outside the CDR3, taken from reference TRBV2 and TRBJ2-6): EPEVTQTPSHQVTQMGQEVILRCVPISNHLYFYWYRQILGQKVEFLVSFYNNEISEKSEIFDDQFSVERPDGSNFTLKIRSTKLEDSAMYFCAIPRDGTPSGANVLTFGAGSRLTVL.

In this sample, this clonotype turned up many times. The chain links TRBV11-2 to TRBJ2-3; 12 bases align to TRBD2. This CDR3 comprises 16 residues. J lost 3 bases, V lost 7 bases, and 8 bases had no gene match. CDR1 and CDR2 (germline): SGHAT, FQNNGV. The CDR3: CASNPLAGGITDTQYF. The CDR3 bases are TGTGCCAGCAACCCTCTAGCGGGGGGGATTACAGATACGCAGTATTTT.